The text below deals with one T cell receptor (beta chain). The antigen remains undetermined. This CDR3 region has 15 residues. CDR1 is MGHDK, CDR2 SYGVNS, per germline. J was trimmed by 5 bases and V by 6 bases; bases with no gene match: 7. The data derive from a study of beta chain features in type 1 diabetes. Study-wide background: Patients did not differ from healthy donors in age, gender or cell yield.

Findings and limits, study-wide: Individuals with type 1 diabetes displayed fewer insertions and more deletions at VDJ junctions.

Reverse transcribing all isolated RNA meant expressed TCRB transcripts were sequenced. Here immunoSEQ multiplex PCR was the method, and the copy in TCRdb shows in-frame clones only, minus some. The data hold over 700,000 clones, with roughly 16% observed a single time. The authors sorted CD4+ naive, central memory, regulatory and stem cell-like memory cells via CD45RO/CCR7/CD25/CD127/CD95/CD27. All of the sorted populations showed purity greater than 95%. The source of this sequence is a woman under 30 in good health. The sequenced material came from naive CD4+ T cells from blood. This chain connects TRBV25-1 to TRBJ1-4, with 9 bases matching TRBD1. CDR3 amino acids: CASSPGDRDNEKLFF. The DNA of the CDR3 is TGTGCCAGCAGCCCTGGGGACAGGGACAATGAAAAACTGTTTTTT.